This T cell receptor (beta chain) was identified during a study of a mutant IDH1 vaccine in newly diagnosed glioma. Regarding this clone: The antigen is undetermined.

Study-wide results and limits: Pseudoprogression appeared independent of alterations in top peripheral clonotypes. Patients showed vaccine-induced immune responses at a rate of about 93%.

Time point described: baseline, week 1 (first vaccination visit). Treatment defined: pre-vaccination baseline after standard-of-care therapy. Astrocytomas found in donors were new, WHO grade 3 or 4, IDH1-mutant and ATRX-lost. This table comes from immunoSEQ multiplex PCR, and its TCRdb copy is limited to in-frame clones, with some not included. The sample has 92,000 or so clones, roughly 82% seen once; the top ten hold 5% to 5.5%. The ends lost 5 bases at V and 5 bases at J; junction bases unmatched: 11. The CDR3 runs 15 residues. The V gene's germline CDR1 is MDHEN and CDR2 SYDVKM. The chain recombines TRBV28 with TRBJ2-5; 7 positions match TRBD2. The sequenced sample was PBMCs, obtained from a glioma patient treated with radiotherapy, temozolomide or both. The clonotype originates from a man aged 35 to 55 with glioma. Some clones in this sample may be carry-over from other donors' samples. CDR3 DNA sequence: TGTGCCAGCAGTCCGTGGGGTATCGGGGGGGAGACCCAGTACTTC. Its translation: CASSPWGIGGETQYF.